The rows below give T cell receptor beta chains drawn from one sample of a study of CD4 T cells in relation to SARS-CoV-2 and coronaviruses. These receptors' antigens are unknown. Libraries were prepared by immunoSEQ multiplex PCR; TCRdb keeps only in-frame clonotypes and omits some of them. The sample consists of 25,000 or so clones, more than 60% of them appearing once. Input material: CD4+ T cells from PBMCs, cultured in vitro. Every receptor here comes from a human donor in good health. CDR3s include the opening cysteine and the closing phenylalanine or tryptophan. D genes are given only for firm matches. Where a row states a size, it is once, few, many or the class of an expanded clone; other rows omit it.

CDR3 protein: CASSSLARTEAFF
CDR3 DNA: TGTGCCAGCAGCTCTCTTGCGCGTACTGAAGCTTTCTTT
V gene: TRBV11-2
J gene: TRBJ1-1
clone size: NA
D gene: NA

CDR3 protein: CASSRAITGTYEQYF
CDR3 DNA: TGCGCCAGCAGCCGCGCCATAACAGGGACCTACGAGCAGTACTTC
V gene: TRBV4-3
J gene: TRBJ2-7
clone size: NA
D gene: NA

CDR3 protein: CASSPTETEKLFF
CDR3 DNA: TGTGCCAGCAGCCCAACCGAGACCGAAAAACTGTTTTTT
V gene: TRBV7-8
J gene: TRBJ1-4
clone size: NA
D gene: NA

CDR3 protein: CASSSLRTYEQYF
CDR3 DNA: TGTGCCAGCAGCTCCCTTAGAACCTACGAGCAGTACTTC
V gene: TRBV11-2
J gene: TRBJ2-7
clone size: NA
D gene: NA

CDR3 protein: CASSEDRRSSPLHF
CDR3 DNA: TGTGCCAGCAGTGAGGACAGGAGGAGTTCACCCCTCCACTTT
V gene: TRBV6-4
J gene: TRBJ1-6
clone size: NA
D gene: TRBD1

CDR3 protein: CASSLAPNPTDTQYF
CDR3 DNA: TGTGCCAGCAGCTTGGCCCCTAACCCCACAGATACGCAGTATTTT
V gene: TRBV11-1
J gene: TRBJ2-3
clone size: NA
D gene: NA

CDR3 protein: CASRANSYEQYF
CDR3 DNA: TGTGCCAGTAGGGCAAACTCCTACGAGCAGTACTTC
V gene: TRBV19
J gene: TRBJ2-7
clone size: few
D gene: NA

CDR3 protein: CASSIGLAATGELFF
CDR3 DNA: TGTGCCAGCAGCATAGGACTAGCGGCCACCGGGGAGCTGTTTTTT
V gene: TRBV9
J gene: TRBJ2-2
clone size: NA
D gene: TRBD2

CDR3 protein: CASSQEGPGGVNTGELFF
CDR3 DNA: TGTGCCAGCAGCCAAGAAGGGCCAGGCGGCGTGAACACCGGGGAGCTGTTTTTT
V gene: TRBV4-2
J gene: TRBJ2-2
clone size: NA
D gene: NA

CDR3 protein: CASSLGKGWVDRGVPWPQHF
CDR3 DNA: TGTGCCAGCAGCTTAGGGAAGGGTTGGGTGGACAGGGGGGTCCCTTGGCCCCAGCATTTT
V gene: TRBV7-6
J gene: TRBJ1-5
clone size: NA
D gene: TRBD1

CDR3 protein: CASTDSFGQPQHF
CDR3 DNA: TGTGCCAGCACGGACAGTTTTGGTCAGCCCCAGCATTTT
V gene: TRBV2
J gene: TRBJ1-5
clone size: NA
D gene: NA

CDR3 protein: CASSLALPGQETQYF
CDR3 DNA: TGTGCCAGCAGCTTAGCTCTGCCAGGGCAAGAGACCCAGTACTTC
V gene: TRBV7-8
J gene: TRBJ2-5
clone size: NA
D gene: NA

CDR3 protein: CASSQGRQETQYF
CDR3 DNA: TGTGCCAGCAGCCAAGGCCGCCAAGAGACCCAGTACTTC
V gene: TRBV3-1/TRBV3-2
J gene: TRBJ2-5
clone size: NA
D gene: NA

CDR3 protein: CASTDLWAGGGEAFF
CDR3 DNA: TGTGCCAGCACAGATTTATGGGCAGGGGGAGGTGAAGCTTTCTTT
V gene: TRBV6-5
J gene: TRBJ1-1
clone size: NA
D gene: TRBD1

CDR3 protein: CASSPGEGRKETQYF
CDR3 DNA: TGTGCCAGCAGCCCTGGAGAGGGCAGAAAAGAGACCCAGTACTTC
V gene: TRBV11-2
J gene: TRBJ2-5
clone size: NA
D gene: NA

CDR3 protein: CASSTPWETDTQYF
CDR3 DNA: TGTGCCAGTAGTACCCCTTGGGAGACAGATACGCAGTATTTT
V gene: TRBV19
J gene: TRBJ2-3
clone size: NA
D gene: NA

CDR3 protein: CASKERMNTEAFF
CDR3 DNA: TGTGCCAGCAAAGAGCGGATGAACACTGAAGCTTTCTTT
V gene: TRBV28
J gene: TRBJ1-1
clone size: NA
D gene: NA

CDR3 protein: CASKDSTDTQYF
CDR3 DNA: TGCGCCAGTAAAGACAGCACAGATACGCAGTATTTT
V gene: TRBV5-1
J gene: TRBJ2-3
clone size: NA
D gene: NA

CDR3 protein: CAISESGVTEAFF
CDR3 DNA: TGTGCCATCAGTGAGTCGGGAGTCACTGAAGCTTTCTTT
V gene: TRBV10-3
J gene: TRBJ1-1
clone size: NA
D gene: NA

CDR3 protein: CASSVQTGTNSPLHF
CDR3 DNA: TGTGCCAGCAGCGTCCAGACAGGGACGAATTCACCCCTCCACTTT
V gene: TRBV9
J gene: TRBJ1-6
clone size: NA
D gene: TRBD1

CDR3 protein: CASRSLAGAYEQYF
CDR3 DNA: TGTGCCAGCAGGTCCCTAGCGGGAGCCTACGAGCAGTACTTC
V gene: TRBV11-2
J gene: TRBJ2-7
clone size: few
D gene: TRBD2

CDR3 protein: CASRQGNTEAFF
CDR3 DNA: TGTGCCAGCAGACAGGGAAACACTGAAGCTTTCTTT
V gene: TRBV7-2
J gene: TRBJ1-1
clone size: few
D gene: NA

CDR3 protein: CASSQDGGGPTEAFF
CDR3 DNA: TGTGCCAGCAGCCAAGATGGGGGGGGACCCACTGAAGCTTTCTTT
V gene: TRBV3-1/TRBV3-2
J gene: TRBJ1-1
clone size: few
D gene: NA

CDR3 protein: CASSQHPEGTGYNEQFF
CDR3 DNA: TGTGCCAGCAGCCAACACCCCGAGGGGACAGGATACAATGAGCAGTTCTTC
V gene: TRBV4-2
J gene: TRBJ2-1
clone size: NA
D gene: TRBD1

CDR3 protein: CASSLVDPLGLTQYF
CDR3 DNA: TGTGCCAGCAGCTTAGTTGATCCCTTGGGCCTTACGCAGTATTTT
V gene: TRBV11-2
J gene: TRBJ2-3
clone size: NA
D gene: NA

CDR3 protein: CASSERASGREGDTQYF
CDR3 DNA: TGTGCCAGCAGCGAGCGAGCTAGCGGGAGGGAGGGAGATACGCAGTATTTT
V gene: TRBV9
J gene: TRBJ2-3
clone size: few
D gene: TRBD2

CDR3 protein: CASSQDRRGNTEAFF
CDR3 DNA: TGTGCCAGCAGCCAAGATAGGCGGGGGAACACTGAAGCTTTCTTT
V gene: TRBV14
J gene: TRBJ1-1
clone size: NA
D gene: NA

CDR3 protein: CASSWPFLSPLHF
CDR3 DNA: TGTGCCAGCAGTTGGCCCTTCCTTTCACCCCTCCACTTT
V gene: TRBV6-2/TRBV6-3
J gene: TRBJ1-6
clone size: NA
D gene: NA

CDR3 protein: CASSLRVGGRNEQFF
CDR3 DNA: TGTGCCAGCAGCTTAAGGGTGGGGGGCCGGAATGAGCAGTTCTTC
V gene: TRBV11-2
J gene: TRBJ2-1
clone size: NA
D gene: NA

CDR3 protein: CASSNRDRAEQYF
CDR3 DNA: TGTGCCAGCAGCAACCGGGACAGGGCCGAGCAGTACTTC
V gene: TRBV5-4
J gene: TRBJ2-7
clone size: NA
D gene: TRBD1

CDR3 protein: CASSVRDSGTDTQYF
CDR3 DNA: TGTGCCAGCAGCGTCCGGGACTCCGGCACAGATACGCAGTATTTT
V gene: TRBV7-9
J gene: TRBJ2-3
clone size: NA
D gene: NA

CDR3 protein: CASSSQGTDTQYF
CDR3 DNA: TGCGCCAGCAGCTCACAGGGCACAGATACGCAGTATTTT
V gene: TRBV5-1
J gene: TRBJ2-3
clone size: NA
D gene: NA

CDR3 protein: CASSRLGGAGDTQYF
CDR3 DNA: TGCGCCAGCAGCCGATTAGGGGGGGCGGGAGATACGCAGTATTTT
V gene: TRBV4-1
J gene: TRBJ2-3
clone size: NA
D gene: NA

CDR3 protein: CASSSTSGASTDTQYF
CDR3 DNA: TGCGCCAGCAGTTCTACTAGCGGGGCTAGCACAGATACGCAGTATTTT
V gene: TRBV5-1
J gene: TRBJ2-3
clone size: NA
D gene: TRBD2

CDR3 protein: CATSAPGRNEQFF
CDR3 DNA: TGTGCCACCAGTGCTCCGGGGAGGAATGAGCAGTTCTTC
V gene: TRBV24-1
J gene: TRBJ2-1
clone size: NA
D gene: NA

CDR3 protein: CAFYSGRGTGELFF
CDR3 DNA: TGTGCCTTCTATAGCGGGAGAGGGACCGGGGAGCTGTTTTTT
V gene: TRBV30
J gene: TRBJ2-2
clone size: few
D gene: TRBD2

CDR3 protein: CASSDTGSNQPQHF
CDR3 DNA: TGTGCCAGCAGTGACACGGGAAGCAATCAGCCCCAGCATTTT
V gene: TRBV2
J gene: TRBJ1-5
clone size: NA
D gene: NA

CDR3 protein: CASRSTTGGGEQFF
CDR3 DNA: TGTGCCAGCAGATCCACTACAGGGGGCGGTGAGCAGTTCTTC
V gene: TRBV7-9
J gene: TRBJ2-1
clone size: NA
D gene: TRBD1

CDR3 protein: CASSLNPSGSSDEQYF
CDR3 DNA: TGTGCCAGCAGCCTAAACCCTAGCGGGAGTAGCGACGAGCAGTACTTC
V gene: TRBV7-8
J gene: TRBJ2-7
clone size: NA
D gene: TRBD2

CDR3 protein: CASREGGVGETQYF
CDR3 DNA: TGTGCCAGCAGAGAGGGCGGGGTAGGCGAGACCCAGTACTTC
V gene: TRBV7-2
J gene: TRBJ2-5
clone size: NA
D gene: NA

CDR3 protein: CASSYAGLGRSNEQFF
CDR3 DNA: TGTGCCAGCAGTTACGCGGGGCTTGGGCGGTCCAATGAGCAGTTCTTC
V gene: TRBV6-2/TRBV6-3
J gene: TRBJ2-1
clone size: few
D gene: NA

CDR3 protein: CSVVLPSKTQYF
CDR3 DNA: TGCAGCGTTGTACTTCCCTCCAAGACCCAGTACTTC
V gene: TRBV29-1
J gene: TRBJ2-5
clone size: NA
D gene: NA